The 5 T cell receptor beta chains presented below share a single source sample, sequenced in a study of immune evolution from preneoplasia to lung adenocarcinoma. Data came from immunoSEQ multiplex PCR; TCRdb stores just in-frame clones and leaves some out. This table holds 5,000 to 5,500 clones, 83% found once. The specimen sequenced was FFPE adjacent normal lung tissue. These receptors all come from a person aged 65-85 years with lung adenocarcinoma.

V usage is TRBV5-1 and J usage is TRBJ1-2; unclear D gene. CDR3 length equals 13 residues. CDR1 is SGHRS, CDR2 YFSETQ, per germline. V was pared by 4 bases and J by 0 bases, with 7 bases between. The CDR3: CASSRDPNYGYTF. The CDR3 region has the DNA TGCGCCAGCAGCCGGGATCCTAACTATGGCTACACCTTC. The full variable domain, completed using reference TRBV5-1 and TRBJ1-2, is KAGVTQTPRYLIKTRGQQVTLSCSPISGHRSVSWYQQTPGQGLQFLFEYFSETQRNKGNFPGRFSGRQFSNSRSEMNVSTLELGDSALYLCASSRDPNYGYTFGSGTRLTVV.

This clone was observed a single time. V gene TRBV5-1 combines with J gene TRBJ1-1; D is unresolved. Trimming cost V 4 bases and J 0 bases, with 13 bases left between them. Germline V gene data show CDR1 as SGHRS and CDR2 as YFSETQ. CDR3 length equals 15 residues. CDR3 bases: TGCGCCAGCAGCCCGAATGATATCATGAACACTGAAGCTTTCTTT. Amino acids: CASSPNDIMNTEAFF.

The rearrangement uses TRBV19 and TRBJ1-1, with 9 bases aligning to TRBD1. The germline V gene has CDR1 LNHDA and CDR2 SQIVND (reference sequence). Unmatched junction bases numbered 2, after V lost 6 bases and J lost 0 bases. The CDR3 is 14 residues long. In nucleotides, the CDR3 is TGTGCCAGTAGCGGACAGGGGTTGAACACTGAAGCTTTCTTT. The encoded protein is CASSGQGLNTEAFF.

The V and J genes are TRBV9 and TRBJ2-1; TRBD2 matches at 8 bases. Per the germline V gene, CDR1 is SGDLS and CDR2 is YYNGEE. V shed 4 bases and J 9 bases; nucleotides not matched to a gene: 9. The CDR3 is 14 amino acids. The CDR3 DNA is TGTGCCAGCAGCTTCGAACAGCGGGAGAGTGAGCAGTTCTTC. It translates to CASSFEQRESEQFF.

The rearrangement uses TRBV27 and TRBJ1-1; D might be TRBD1 (5 bases). This CDR3 has 14 amino acids. Germline loops: CDR1 MNHEY, CDR2 SMNVEV (reference sequence). V was trimmed by 6 bases and J by 4 bases, leaving 15 bases between them. Written as DNA, the CDR3 is TGTGCCAGCAGGAAAGAGGCGGGGCGCACTGAAGCTTTCTTT. Translated: CASRKEAGRTEAFF.